One T cell receptor beta chain is described in this entry. This sample was taken from a study of PD-L1 blockade in urothelial cancer. Study background: About 90% of the 29 patients were men with bladder-origin urothelial cancer. Timepoints chosen for blood analysis were 3 weeks (second dose) and 6 weeks after treatment start. Counts from blood samples showed a median of 141,255 T cells.

Described time point: peripheral blood 6 weeks after treatment start. Data came from immunoSEQ multiplex PCR; TCRdb stores just in-frame clones and leaves some out. The sample records 95,000 to 130,000 clones, around 89% being singletons. The CDR3 spans 15 residues. V dropped 3 bases and J dropped 5; count of bases not matched to a gene: 7. Germline V gene lookup returns CDR1 GTSNPN and CDR2 SVGIG (reference sequence). The input for sequencing was PBMCs, taken around atezolizumab (anti-PD-L1) treatment. The J gene is TRBJ2-2, the V gene TRBV30; 9 bases map to TRBD1. The TCR was taken from a man aged 55 to 70 with urothelial cancer. CDR3 bases: TGTGCCTGGAGGCCTCCGGGACAGGGAACCGGGGAGCTGTTTTTT. Its translation is CAWRPPGQGTGELFF.